A selection of T cell receptor beta chains follows, all from one sample in a study of CD8 T cells in ankylosing spondylitis. Using its own MiXCR run on the 5' RACE reads, TCRdb lists one record per CDR3 protein. Here the sample spans some 300,000 distinct CDR3 sequences, around 21% being singletons. Sequencing used blood, either unsorted or a sorted T cell fraction (not recorded which). Every receptor here comes from a female donor with ankylosing spondylitis or in good health (not recorded which). The CDR3 runs from the conserved cysteine through the conserved F or W. The D gene is left open where the match is weak.

j_gene | v_gene | d_gene | CDR3aa
TRBJ2-2 | TRBV5-4 | . | CASSLTSLTGELFF
TRBJ1-1 | TRBV30 | . | CAWRAIGAAAFF
TRBJ2-1 | TRBV7-2 | . | CASSLQASVSYNEQFF
TRBJ1-2 | TRBV30 | TRBD1 | CAWRQGTNYGYTF
TRBJ2-1 | TRBV5-1 | . | CASSLVRTGDEQFF
TRBJ1-3 | TRBV6-6 | . | CASRGSGNTIYF
TRBJ1-2 | TRBV4-3 | . | CASSQDFLYGYTF
TRBJ1-5 | TRBV20-1 | TRBD1 | CSASGQGFYQPQHF
TRBJ1-1 | TRBV7-9 | . | CASSHDSNTEAFF
TRBJ2-3 | TRBV6-1 | TRBD2 | CASSSPRTSGGDTQYF
TRBJ2-1 | TRBV20-1 | . | CSANGGAGEQFF
TRBJ2-1 | TRBV29-1 | . | CSAGGLRLDSEQFF
TRBJ2-7 | TRBV6-1 | TRBD2 | CASMGRGTSYEQYF
TRBJ1-2 | TRBV7-2 | TRBD1 | CASSPQTGERYGYTF
TRBJ2-5 | TRBV5-1 | TRBD2 | CASSSTSGTAETQYF
TRBJ1-5 | TRBV19 | . | CATSGGGEHQPQHF
TRBJ1-5 | TRBV19 | . | CASSIDRSAPQHF
TRBJ2-3 | TRBV6-2/TRBV6-3 | . | CASSYTFETQYF
TRBJ1-3 | TRBV12-3/TRBV12-4 | . | CASGRGSSTIYF
TRBJ2-5 | TRBV20-1 | TRBD2 | CSASGPGLAGETQYF
TRBJ2-1 | TRBV4-2 | . | CASSQALAHEQFF
TRBJ2-7 | TRBV4-2 | TRBD1 | CASSQAGTGAGEQYF
TRBJ2-5 | TRBV4-3 | TRBD2 | CASSQDGQRELETQYF
TRBJ2-1 | TRBV5-1 | TRBD2 | CASSSGLAFYNEQFF
TRBJ2-3 | TRBV4-2 | . | CASSPRDPRADTQYF
TRBJ2-1 | TRBV11-2 | TRBD2 | CASSLKLAGGTWQFF
TRBJ2-7 | TRBV29-1 | . | CSVVPDNTVAEQYF
TRBJ2-1 | TRBV6-1 | TRBD2 | CASSKAGTSGKGEQFF
TRBJ2-3 | TRBV7-3 | . | CASSLGGGPPDTQYF
TRBJ1-5 | TRBV12-3/TRBV12-4 | . | CASSFTDNQPQHF
TRBJ1-3 | TRBV12-3/TRBV12-4 | . | CASSLQLVSGNTIYF
TRBJ1-3 | TRBV5-3 | . | CASSDIRRRGSGNTIYF
TRBJ2-7 | TRBV10-3 | . | CAISSGLGSYEQYF
TRBJ2-7 | TRBV2 | TRBD2 | CASTGTSGYEQYF
TRBJ1-1 | TRBV29-1 | . | CSGGNRVNTEAFF
TRBJ2-1 | TRBV5-6 | TRBD2 | CASSSLAGFGNEQFF
TRBJ1-1 | TRBV6-1 | . | CASSAGLGENTEAFF
TRBJ1-1 | TRBV7-2 | . | CASSLGGHGNTEAFF
TRBJ2-4 | TRBV5-6 | TRBD1 | CASSPEGQGVGWNIQYF
TRBJ2-7 | TRBV20-1 | TRBD1 | CSARDEAGGSYEQYF